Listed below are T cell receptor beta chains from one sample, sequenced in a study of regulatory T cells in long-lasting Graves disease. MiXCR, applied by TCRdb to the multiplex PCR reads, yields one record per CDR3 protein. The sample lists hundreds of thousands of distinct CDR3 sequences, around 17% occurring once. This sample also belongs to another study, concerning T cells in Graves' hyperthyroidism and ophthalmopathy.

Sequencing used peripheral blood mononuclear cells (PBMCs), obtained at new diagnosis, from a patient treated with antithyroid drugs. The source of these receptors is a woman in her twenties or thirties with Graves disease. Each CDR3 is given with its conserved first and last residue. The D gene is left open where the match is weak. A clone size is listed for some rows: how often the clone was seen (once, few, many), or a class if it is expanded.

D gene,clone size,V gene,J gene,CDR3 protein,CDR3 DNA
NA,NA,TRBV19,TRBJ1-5,CASSKTNRDAYQPQHF,TGTGCCAGTAGTAAAACAAACCGGGACGCCTATCAGCCCCAGCATTTT
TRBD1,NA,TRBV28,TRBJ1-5,CAGNDRAVWEPQHF,TGTGCCGGCAACGACAGGGCTGTATGGGAGCCCCAGCATTTT
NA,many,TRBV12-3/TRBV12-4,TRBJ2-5,CASSFRQGRETQYF,TGTGCCAGCAGTTTTAGGCAGGGTAGGGAGACCCAGTACTTC
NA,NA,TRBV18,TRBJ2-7,CASAVGQYEQYF,TGTGCCAGCGCCGTCGGACAGTACGAGCAGTACTTC
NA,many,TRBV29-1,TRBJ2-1,CSVSLLGSYNEQFF,TGCAGCGTTAGTTTGCTAGGCTCCTACAATGAGCAGTTCTTC
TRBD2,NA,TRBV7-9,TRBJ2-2,CASSLLLAASAGELFF,TGTGCCAGCAGCTTACTTCTAGCGGCGAGTGCCGGGGAGCTGTTTTTT
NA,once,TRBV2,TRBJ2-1,CASSPLGFEQFF,TGTGCCAGCAGTCCACTAGGTTTTGAGCAGTTCTTC
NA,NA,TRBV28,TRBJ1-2,CASSYGAVGDYGYTF,TGTGCCAGCAGTTACGGGGCAGTTGGGGATTATGGCTACACCTTC
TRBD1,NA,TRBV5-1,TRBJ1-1,CASSLGQNLNTEAFF,TGTGCCAGCAGCTTGGGACAGAATCTAAACACTGAAGCTTTCTTT
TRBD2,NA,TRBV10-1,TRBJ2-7,CASSVGGSAEQYF,TGCGCCAGCAGTGTCGGCGGGAGTGCGGAGCAGTACTTC
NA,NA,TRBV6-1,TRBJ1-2,CASKRGGIQQDILAPGYTF,TGTGCCAGCAAGCGGGGGGGGATCCAACAGGATATATTGGCTCCTGGCTACACCTTC
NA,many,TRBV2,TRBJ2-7,CASSKAAEIIYEQYF,TGTGCCAGCAGTAAAGCCGCGGAGATTATCTACGAGCAGTACTTC
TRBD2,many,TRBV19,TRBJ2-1,CASSITGTSGNEQFF,TGTGCCAGTAGTATTACCGGGACTAGCGGCAATGAGCAGTTCTTC
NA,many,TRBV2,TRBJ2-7,CASRDDSNSYEQYF,TGTGCCAGCAGGGACGACAGCAACTCCTACGAGCAGTACTTC
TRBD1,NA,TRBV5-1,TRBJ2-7,CASSPFTGGSYEQYF,TGCGCCAGCAGCCCTTTTACAGGGGGCTCCTACGAGCAGTACTTC
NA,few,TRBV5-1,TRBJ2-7,CASSEQDSSYEQYF,TGCGCCAGCAGCGAGCAAGACAGCTCCTACGAGCAGTACTTC
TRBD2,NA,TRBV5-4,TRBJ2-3,CASSSGTSLAGTFADTQYF,TGTGCCAGCAGCTCAGGAACATCGTTAGCGGGAACCTTCGCAGATACGCAGTATTTT
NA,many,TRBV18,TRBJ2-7,CASSPRGRTQYF,TGTGCCAGCTCACCACGAGGCCGGACCCAATACTTC
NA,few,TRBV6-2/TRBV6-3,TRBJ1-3,CASSYSPGHGANTIYF,TGTGCCAGCAGTTACTCTCCGGGACACGGAGCGAACACCATATATTTT